This T cell receptor beta chain was observed in a study of blood T cell repertoires in COVID-19. Looked up from germline, CDR1 is WNHNN and CDR2 is SYGVQD (reference sequence). Trimming stripped 0 bases from V and 3 bases from J, with 6 bases between. This CDR3 is built from 13 residues. TCRdb's table, derived via immunoSEQ multiplex PCR, lists solely in-frame clones and lacks some. This repertoire shows under 250,000 clones, 80% found once; its top ten account for around 6%. This clone appeared a single time. This chain links TRBV10-1 with TRBJ2-7; D remains ambiguous. This sequence was found in a woman in her seventies with acute or convalescent COVID-19. The specimen was peripheral blood. The CDR3 region is CASSESPGYEQYF. The CDR3 DNA reads as TGCGCCAGCAGTGAGTCCCCAGGCTACGAGCAGTACTTC.